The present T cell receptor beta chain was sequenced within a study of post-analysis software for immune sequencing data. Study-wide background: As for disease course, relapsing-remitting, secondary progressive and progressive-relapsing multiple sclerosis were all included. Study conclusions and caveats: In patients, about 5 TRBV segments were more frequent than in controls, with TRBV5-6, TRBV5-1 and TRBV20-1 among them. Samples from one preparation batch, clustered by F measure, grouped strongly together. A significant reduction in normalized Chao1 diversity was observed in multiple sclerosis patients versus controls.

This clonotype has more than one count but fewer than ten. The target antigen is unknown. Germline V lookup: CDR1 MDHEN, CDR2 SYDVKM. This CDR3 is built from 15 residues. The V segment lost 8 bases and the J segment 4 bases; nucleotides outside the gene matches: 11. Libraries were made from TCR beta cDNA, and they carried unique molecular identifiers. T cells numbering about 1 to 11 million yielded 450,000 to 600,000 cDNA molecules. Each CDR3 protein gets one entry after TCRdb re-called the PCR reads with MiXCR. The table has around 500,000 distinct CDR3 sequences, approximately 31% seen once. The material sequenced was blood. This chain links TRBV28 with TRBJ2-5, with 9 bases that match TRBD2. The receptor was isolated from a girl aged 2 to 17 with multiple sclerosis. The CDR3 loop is CASLHVSGGGETQYF. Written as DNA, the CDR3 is TGTGCCAGCCTCCACGTTAGCGGGGGAGGAGAGACCCAGTACTTC.